Listed below are T cell receptor beta chains from one sample, sequenced in a study of vaccination and CD4 T cells after COVID-19. These receptors lack a known antigen. Each CDR3 protein gets one entry after TCRdb re-called the PCR reads with MiXCR. The sample lists roughly 4,700 distinct CDR3 sequences, 65% to 80% occurring once. Input material: CD4+ T cells from blood, cultured in vitro. Receptors were obtained from a human donor who had recovered from COVID-19. The CDR3 runs from the conserved cysteine through the conserved F or W. Fields, in order: D gene, J gene, clone size, V gene, CDR3 protein, CDR3 DNA. D genes are given only for firm matches. Only part of the rows carry a size: once, few, many, or a class if the clone is expanded.

d_call: .; j_call: TRBJ2-7; clone_size: large; v_call: TRBV7-2; cdr3_aa: CASSLLGIFEQYF; cdr3_nt: TGTGCCAGCAGCCTCCTAGGTATTTTCGAGCAGTACTTC
d_call: .; j_call: TRBJ2-3; clone_size: .; v_call: TRBV20-1; cdr3_aa: CSASPGWETDTQYF; cdr3_nt: TGCAGTGCTAGTCCGGGGTGGGAGACAGATACGCAGTATTTT
d_call: .; j_call: TRBJ2-2; clone_size: .; v_call: TRBV20-1; cdr3_aa: CSASGVMNTGELFF; cdr3_nt: TGCAGTGCTAGTGGGGTGATGAACACCGGGGAGCTGTTTTTT
d_call: .; j_call: TRBJ2-3; clone_size: .; v_call: TRBV7-8; cdr3_aa: CASSLDQGDTQYF; cdr3_nt: TGTGCCAGCAGCTTAGATCAGGGAGATACGCAGTATTTT
d_call: .; j_call: TRBJ1-6; clone_size: .; v_call: TRBV15; cdr3_aa: CATRRDFGSYNSPLHF; cdr3_nt: TGTGCCACCAGGAGGGACTTTGGCTCCTATAATTCACCCCTCCACTTT
d_call: .; j_call: TRBJ2-7; clone_size: .; v_call: TRBV6-5; cdr3_aa: CASSYSSSFYEQYF; cdr3_nt: TGTGCCAGCAGTTACTCGTCTAGTTTCTACGAGCAGTACTTC
d_call: TRBD1; j_call: TRBJ1-5; clone_size: .; v_call: TRBV20-1; cdr3_aa: CSAQTGNRGDSNQPQHF; cdr3_nt: TGCAGTGCTCAGACAGGGAATCGGGGGGATAGCAATCAGCCCCAGCATTTT
d_call: TRBD1; j_call: TRBJ2-3; clone_size: once; v_call: TRBV6-1; cdr3_aa: CASSGQGSYPDTQYF; cdr3_nt: TGTGCCAGCAGCGGACAGGGCTCTTATCCAGATACGCAGTATTTT
d_call: .; j_call: TRBJ2-5; clone_size: .; v_call: TRBV5-4; cdr3_aa: CASSRKVQETQYF; cdr3_nt: TGTGCCAGCAGCCGGAAGGTCCAAGAGACCCAGTACTTC
d_call: TRBD1; j_call: TRBJ1-1; clone_size: .; v_call: TRBV6-1; cdr3_aa: CASSEMGGQGTEAFF; cdr3_nt: TGTGCCAGCAGTGAAATGGGGGGACAGGGGACTGAAGCTTTCTTT
d_call: TRBD1; j_call: TRBJ1-5; clone_size: .; v_call: TRBV6-1; cdr3_aa: CASSWAGGNNQPQHF; cdr3_nt: TGTGCCAGCTCCTGGGCAGGGGGTAACAATCAGCCCCAGCATTTT
d_call: .; j_call: TRBJ2-7; clone_size: .; v_call: TRBV6-1; cdr3_aa: CASSERGGEPYEQYF; cdr3_nt: TGTGCCAGCAGTGAAAGAGGGGGGGAACCCTACGAGCAGTACTTC
d_call: .; j_call: TRBJ2-5; clone_size: .; v_call: TRBV15; cdr3_aa: CATSRDVAQETQYF; cdr3_nt: TGTGCCACCAGCAGAGATGTCGCCCAAGAGACCCAGTACTTC
d_call: .; j_call: TRBJ1-1; clone_size: hyperexpanded; v_call: TRBV6-1; cdr3_aa: CASSVTRNTEAFF; cdr3_nt: TGTGCCAGCAGCGTAACACGGAACACTGAAGCTTTCTTT
d_call: TRBD1; j_call: TRBJ1-2; clone_size: .; v_call: TRBV19; cdr3_aa: CASNEDRDRGYTF; cdr3_nt: TGTGCCAGTAATGAGGACAGGGACCGGGGCTACACCTTC
d_call: .; j_call: TRBJ1-5; clone_size: .; v_call: TRBV20-1; cdr3_aa: CSARAGGNQPQHF; cdr3_nt: TGCAGTGCTAGGGCCGGCGGCAATCAGCCCCAGCATTTT
d_call: TRBD2; j_call: TRBJ2-7; clone_size: once; v_call: TRBV27; cdr3_aa: CASSPGTSWTYEQYF; cdr3_nt: TGTGCCAGCAGTCCCGGGACTAGCTGGACCTACGAGCAGTACTTC
d_call: .; j_call: TRBJ1-5; clone_size: .; v_call: TRBV10-3; cdr3_aa: CAISEGANSNQPQHF; cdr3_nt: TGTGCCATCAGTGAAGGGGCAAATAGCAATCAGCCCCAGCATTTT
d_call: .; j_call: TRBJ2-7; clone_size: once; v_call: TRBV19; cdr3_aa: CASSIATSQVGVQYF; cdr3_nt: TGTGCCAGTAGTATAGCTACTAGCCAAGTGGGGGTGCAGTACTTC
d_call: TRBD2; j_call: TRBJ2-4; clone_size: .; v_call: TRBV20-1; cdr3_aa: CSASGAAGGIQYF; cdr3_nt: TGCAGTGCTAGTGGCGCGGCGGGGGGCATTCAGTACTTC
d_call: .; j_call: TRBJ1-2; clone_size: few; v_call: TRBV20-1; cdr3_aa: CSAGTFDYGYTF; cdr3_nt: TGCAGTGCAGGGACATTCGATTATGGCTACACCTTC
d_call: .; j_call: TRBJ2-5; clone_size: large; v_call: TRBV2; cdr3_aa: CASRNRDRQETQYF; cdr3_nt: TGTGCCAGCAGAAACAGGGACCGGCAAGAGACCCAGTACTTC